This TCR beta chain originates from a study of cytomegalovirus exposure and HLA in healthy donors. PCR used 60 Vbeta primers and 13 Jbeta primers. The table came from immunoSEQ multiplex PCR; TCRdb's copy has only in-frame clones and leaves some out. The data show about 240,000 clones, around 81% seen once. Trimming took 5 bases from V and 6 from J; bases not matched to a gene: 7. The CDR3 loop spans 14 amino acids. The germline V gene has CDR1 LNHDA and CDR2 SQIVND (reference sequence). Likely unrecorded immune exposures existed in these nominally healthy donors. Sample: PBMCs. This sequence joins TRBV19 and TRBJ1-2, with 9 bases that match TRBD1. The receptor was derived from a woman aged 55-70 years in good health and CMV-seropositive. The CDR3 DNA is TGTGCCAGTAGTGCGGACAGGGGAGGAGATGGCTACACCTTC. Amino acids: CASSADRGGDGYTF. Together with reference TRBV19 and TRBJ1-2, the CDR3 gives the full variable domain: DGGITQSPKYLFRKEGQNVTLSCEQNLNHDAMYWYRQDPGQGLRLIYYSQIVNDFQKGDIAEGYSVSREKKESFPLTVTSAQKNPTAFYLCASSADRGGDGYTFGSGTRLTVV.